This T cell receptor beta chain was sequenced for a study of immune heterogeneity within non-small cell lung tumors. Across the study: Among the tumors, several were squamous cell carcinomas, under twelve were non-squamous carcinomas and 1 was not otherwise specified. Findings and limits, study-wide: Within a patient, dominant CDR3 beta clonotypes were shared across sites, though different locations had unique frequent clones. A significant, moderate positive correlation (R roughly 0.35) linked local T-cell clonality and tumor mutational burden.

V lost 0 bases to trimming and J lost 7 bases, with 13 bases between them. Germline V lookup: CDR1 DFQATT, CDR2 SNEGSKA (reference sequence). The CDR3 length is 15 residues. A first 10-cycle multiplex round used 32 V-gene and 13 J-gene primers on TCR beta CDR3. TCRdb redid the calling of the multiplex PCR reads with MiXCR, one entry per CDR3 protein. Of a few thousand distinct CDR3 sequences in the sample, roughly 18% were seen once. With respect to this clonotype: Its target is unknown.

Genomic DNA from bulk tumor acted as the template, and 600 ng was loaded per sample. Several spatially distant biopsies were obtained per primary tumor intraoperatively. Samples came from untreated patients having curative surgery for newly diagnosed non-small cell lung cancer. Patients with newly diagnosed non-small cell lung cancer who underwent surgery with curative intent served as donors. What was sequenced was lung tumor tissue. The chain couples TRBV20-1 to TRBJ1-6; the D gene is possibly TRBD1 (6 bases). This receptor was obtained from a man in his forties or fifties with non-small cell lung cancer. The CDR3 coding sequence is TGCAGTGCTAGAGAGTCGAGGGGGATGAATTCACCCCTCCACTTT. Residues: CSARESRGMNSPLHF.